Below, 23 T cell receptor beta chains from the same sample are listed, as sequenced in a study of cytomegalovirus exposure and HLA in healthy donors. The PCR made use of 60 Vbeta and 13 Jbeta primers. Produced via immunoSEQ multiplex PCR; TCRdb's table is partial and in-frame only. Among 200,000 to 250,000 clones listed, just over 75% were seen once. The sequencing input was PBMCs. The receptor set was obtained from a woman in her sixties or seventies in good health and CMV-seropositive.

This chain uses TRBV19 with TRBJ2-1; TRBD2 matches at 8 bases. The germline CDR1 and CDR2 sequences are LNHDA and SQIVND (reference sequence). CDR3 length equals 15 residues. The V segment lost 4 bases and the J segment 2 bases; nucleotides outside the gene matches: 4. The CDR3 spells CASSRGRGAYNEQFF. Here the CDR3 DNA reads TGTGCCAGTAGTAGGGGGCGGGGGGCCTACAATGAGCAGTTCTTC.

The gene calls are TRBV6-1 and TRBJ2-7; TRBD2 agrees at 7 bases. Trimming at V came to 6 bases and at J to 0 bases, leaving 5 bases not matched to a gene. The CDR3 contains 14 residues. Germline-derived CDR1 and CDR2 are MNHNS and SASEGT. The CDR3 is CASSPTSSSYEQYF. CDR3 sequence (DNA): TGTGCCAGCAGCCCGACTAGCAGCTCCTACGAGCAGTACTTC.

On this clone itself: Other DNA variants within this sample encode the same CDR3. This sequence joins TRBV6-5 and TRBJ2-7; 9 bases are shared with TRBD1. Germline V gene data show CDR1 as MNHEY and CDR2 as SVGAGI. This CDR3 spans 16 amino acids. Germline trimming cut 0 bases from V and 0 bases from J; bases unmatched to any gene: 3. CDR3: CASSYSRTGDSYEQYF. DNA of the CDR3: TGTGCCAGCAGTTACTCGAGGACAGGGGACTCCTACGAGCAGTACTTC.

The chain's CDR3 is CASSLVGVAGGHTEAFF. DNA for the CDR3: TGTGCCAGCAGCTTAGTGGGGGTGGCCGGGGGTCACACTGAAGCTTTCTTT. The chain employs TRBV7-2 and TRBJ1-1; possible D gene TRBD1, 5 bases. V was trimmed by 1 base and J by 3 bases, leaving 18 bases between them. From germline, CDR1 is SGHTA and CDR2 FQGNSA. The CDR3 is 17 residues long.

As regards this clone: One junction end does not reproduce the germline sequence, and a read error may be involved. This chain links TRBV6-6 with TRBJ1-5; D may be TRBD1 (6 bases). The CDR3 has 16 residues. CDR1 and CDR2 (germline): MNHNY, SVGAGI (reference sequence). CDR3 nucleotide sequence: TGTGCCAGCAGTTCCCCGGGGGGGGGCATCAATCGGCCCCAGCATTTT. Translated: CASSSPGGGINRPQHF.

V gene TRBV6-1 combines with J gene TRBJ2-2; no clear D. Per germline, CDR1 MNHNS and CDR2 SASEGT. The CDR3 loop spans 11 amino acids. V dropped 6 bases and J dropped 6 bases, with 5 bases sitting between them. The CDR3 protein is CASSGPGELFF. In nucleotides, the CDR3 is TGTGCCAGCAGCGGTCCCGGGGAGCTGTTTTTT.

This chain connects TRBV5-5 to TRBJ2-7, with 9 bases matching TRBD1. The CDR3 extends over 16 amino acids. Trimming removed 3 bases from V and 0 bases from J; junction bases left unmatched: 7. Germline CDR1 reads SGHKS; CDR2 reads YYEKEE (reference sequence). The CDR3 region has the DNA TGTGCCAGCAGCTCAGGGACAGGGTTAAGCTCCTACGAGCAGTACTTC. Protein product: CASSSGTGLSSYEQYF.

CDR3 sequence (DNA): TGTGCCAGCAGCTCGCTCGGGCGGGGGGGTTCCTACGAGCAGTACTTC. Its translation is CASSSLGRGGSYEQYF. The chain is built from TRBV7-8 and TRBJ2-7; 9 nucleotides match TRBD2. The length of the CDR3 is 16 residues. J gave up 1 base and V 4 bases, and 8 bases lay outside the gene matches. The germline CDR1 and CDR2 sequences are SGHVS and FQNEAQ.

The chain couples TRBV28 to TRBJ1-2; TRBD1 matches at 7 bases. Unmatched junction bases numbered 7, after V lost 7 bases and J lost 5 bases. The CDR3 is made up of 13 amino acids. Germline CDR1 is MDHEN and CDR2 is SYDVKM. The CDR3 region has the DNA TGTGCCAGCACCATGGACAGGCAGTATGGCTACACCTTC. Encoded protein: CASTMDRQYGYTF.

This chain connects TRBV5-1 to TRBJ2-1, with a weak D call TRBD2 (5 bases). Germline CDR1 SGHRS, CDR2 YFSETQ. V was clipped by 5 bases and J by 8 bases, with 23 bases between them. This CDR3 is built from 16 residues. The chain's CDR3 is CASSQRVASSEDEQFF. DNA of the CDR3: TGCGCCAGCAGTCAGAGGGTAGCTAGCTCAGAGGATGAGCAGTTCTTC. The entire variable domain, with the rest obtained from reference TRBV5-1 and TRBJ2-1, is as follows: KAGVTQTPRYLIKTRGQQVTLSCSPISGHRSVSWYQQTPGQGLQFLFEYFSETQRNKGNFPGRFSGRQFSNSRSEMNVSTLELGDSALYLCASSQRVASSEDEQFFGPGTRLTVL.

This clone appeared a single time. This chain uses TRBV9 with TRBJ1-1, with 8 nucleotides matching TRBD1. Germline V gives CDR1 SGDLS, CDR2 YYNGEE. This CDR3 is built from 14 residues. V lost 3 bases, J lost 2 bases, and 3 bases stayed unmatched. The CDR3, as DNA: TGTGCCAGCAGCGGGGACAGGAGTAACACTGAAGCTTTCTTT. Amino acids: CASSGDRSNTEAFF.

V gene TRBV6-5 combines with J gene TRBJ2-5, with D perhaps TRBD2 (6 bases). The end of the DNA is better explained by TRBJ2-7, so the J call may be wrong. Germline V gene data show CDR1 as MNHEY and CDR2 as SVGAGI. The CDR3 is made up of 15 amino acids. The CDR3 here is CASSFGRGKSYEQYF. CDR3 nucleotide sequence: TGTGCCAGCAGTTTCGGACGGGGGAAGTCCTACGAGCAGTACTTC.

CDR3 bases: TGTGCCAGCAGCTTGGATTTGGGGGCTAGTACCGACAATGAGCAGTTCTTC. It translates to CASSLDLGASTDNEQFF. V is TRBV5-6 and J is TRBJ2-1; D may be TRBD1 (6 bases). V was shortened by 0 bases and J by 5 bases, with 18 bases between the two germline ends. This CDR3 is 17 amino acids long. Germline V gives CDR1 SGHDT, CDR2 YYEEEE.

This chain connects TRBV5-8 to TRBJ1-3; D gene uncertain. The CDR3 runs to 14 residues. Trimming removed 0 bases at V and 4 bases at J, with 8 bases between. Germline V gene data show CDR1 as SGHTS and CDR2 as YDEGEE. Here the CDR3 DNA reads TGTGCCAGCAGCTTGGGTACAGCAGGAAACACCATATATTTT. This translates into CASSLGTAGNTIYF.

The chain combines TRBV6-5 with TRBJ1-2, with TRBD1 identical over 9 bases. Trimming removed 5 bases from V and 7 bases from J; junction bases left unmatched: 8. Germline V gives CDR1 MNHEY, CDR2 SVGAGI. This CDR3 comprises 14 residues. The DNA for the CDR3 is TGTGCCAGCAGTGTCCACAGGGGGCCGGGTGGCTACACCTTC. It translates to CASSVHRGPGGYTF.

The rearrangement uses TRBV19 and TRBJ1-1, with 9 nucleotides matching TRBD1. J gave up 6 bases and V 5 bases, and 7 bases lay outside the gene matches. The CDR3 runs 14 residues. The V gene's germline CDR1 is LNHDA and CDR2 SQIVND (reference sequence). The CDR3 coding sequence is TGTGCCAGTAGTCCGGGACAGGGTTCGTCTGAAGCTTTCTTT. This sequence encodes CASSPGQGSSEAFF.

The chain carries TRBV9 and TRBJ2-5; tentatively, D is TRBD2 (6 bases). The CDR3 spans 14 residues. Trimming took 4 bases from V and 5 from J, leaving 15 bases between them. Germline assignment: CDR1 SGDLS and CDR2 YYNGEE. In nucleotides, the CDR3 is TGTGCCAGCAGCCCCCGGGCTAGCGTGGAGACCCAGTACTTC. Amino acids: CASSPRASVETQYF.

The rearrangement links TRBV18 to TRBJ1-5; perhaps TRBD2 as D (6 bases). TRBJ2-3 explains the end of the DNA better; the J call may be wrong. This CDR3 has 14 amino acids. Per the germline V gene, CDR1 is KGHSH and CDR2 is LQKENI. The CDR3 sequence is CASSPRGGNQPQYF. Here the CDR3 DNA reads TGTGCCAGCTCACCACGAGGCGGGAATCAGCCCCAGTATTTT.

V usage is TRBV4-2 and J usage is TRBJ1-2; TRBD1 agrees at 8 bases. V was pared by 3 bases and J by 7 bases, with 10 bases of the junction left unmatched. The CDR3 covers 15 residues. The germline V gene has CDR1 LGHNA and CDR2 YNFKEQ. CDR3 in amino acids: CASSHIPDREVGYTF. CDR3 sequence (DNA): TGTGCCAGCAGCCACATCCCGGACAGGGAGGTTGGCTACACCTTC.

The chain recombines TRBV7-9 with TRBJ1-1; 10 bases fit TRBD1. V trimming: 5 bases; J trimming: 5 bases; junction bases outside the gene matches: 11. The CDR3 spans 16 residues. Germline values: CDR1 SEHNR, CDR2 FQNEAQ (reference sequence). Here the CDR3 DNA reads TGTGCCAGCAGCCCCTCGACAGGGGGCGCGGGGACTGAAGCTTTCTTT. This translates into CASSPSTGGAGTEAFF.

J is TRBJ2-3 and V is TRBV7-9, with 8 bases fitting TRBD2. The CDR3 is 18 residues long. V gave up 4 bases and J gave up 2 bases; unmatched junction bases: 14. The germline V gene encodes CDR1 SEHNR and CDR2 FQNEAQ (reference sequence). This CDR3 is CASSSPSGTSSFTDTQYF. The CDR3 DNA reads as TGTGCCAGCAGCTCTCCATCTGGGACTAGTTCTTTCACAGATACGCAGTATTTT.

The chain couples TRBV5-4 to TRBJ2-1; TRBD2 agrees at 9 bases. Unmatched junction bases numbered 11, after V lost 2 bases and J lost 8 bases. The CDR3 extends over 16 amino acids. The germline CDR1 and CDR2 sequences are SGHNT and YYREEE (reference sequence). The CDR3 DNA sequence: TGTGCCAGCAGCTTAGCCGCTAGCGGGGTTTCCCATGAGCAGTTCTTC. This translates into CASSLAASGVSHEQFF.

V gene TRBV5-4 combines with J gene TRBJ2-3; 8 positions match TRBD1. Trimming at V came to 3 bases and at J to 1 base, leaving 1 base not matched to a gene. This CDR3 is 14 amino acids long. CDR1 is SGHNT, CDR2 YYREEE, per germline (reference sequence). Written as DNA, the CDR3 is TGTGCCAGCAGCTCACAGGGGGGCACAGATACGCAGTATTTT. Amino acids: CASSSQGGTDTQYF.